The 12 T cell receptor beta chains reported below all come from one sample, sequenced in a study of cytomegalovirus exposure and HLA in healthy donors. The study ran its PCR with 60 Vbeta and 13 Jbeta primers. The table came from immunoSEQ multiplex PCR; TCRdb's copy has only in-frame clones and leaves some out. The sample consists of 150,000 to 200,000 clones, just over 70% of them appearing once. The specimen was PBMCs. The receptor source for this set is a human donor in good health.

V is TRBV25-1 and J is TRBJ1-1, with D tentatively TRBD1 (5 bases). This CDR3 spans 13 amino acids. The V and J ends lost 6 bases and 3 bases respectively, with 11 bases between them. The germline gives CDR1 MGHDK, CDR2 SYGVNS. CDR3 amino acids: CASRRLTDTEAFF. Here the CDR3 DNA reads TGTGCCAGCAGAAGGTTGACAGACACTGAAGCTTTCTTT.

The genes are TRBV6-5 and TRBJ2-1; the match to TRBD2 covers 7 bases. This CDR3 contains 13 residues. The germline gives CDR1 MNHEY, CDR2 SVGAGI. V trimming: 6 bases; J trimming: 4 bases; junction bases outside the gene matches: 3. The CDR3 DNA is TGTGCCAGCAGACGGACTAGTTACAATGAGCAGTTCTTC. This encodes CASRRTSYNEQFF.

The rearrangement uses TRBV5-1 and TRBJ1-1, with D hard to call. The ends were cut back, 1 base at V and 4 bases at J, with 11 bases in the middle. Germline V gives CDR1 SGHRS, CDR2 YFSETQ. The CDR3 is made up of 14 amino acids. The DNA of the CDR3 is TGCGCCAGCAGCTTGTCTCAGCAGGCCACTGAAGCTTTCTTT. Translated, it gives CASSLSQQATEAFF.

The chain recombines TRBV6-1 with TRBJ2-7, with TRBD2 as a possible D gene (5 bases). Trimming pared 2 bases from V and 4 bases from J, leaving 12 bases between. The CDR3 totals 14 residues. In germline, CDR1 is MNHNS, CDR2 SASEGT. The CDR3 coding sequence is TGTGCCAGCAGTGAACTATTTAGCGATTACGAGCAGTACTTC. Amino acid sequence: CASSELFSDYEQYF.

This chain joins TRBV5-1 and TRBJ1-1, with 7 nucleotides matching TRBD1. CDR1 and CDR2 (germline): SGHRS, YFSETQ. V shed 0 bases, J shed 5 bases, and the junction held 10 bases outside the gene matches. This CDR3 has 16 amino acids. The CDR3 DNA reads as TGCGCCAGCAGCTTGGATGTCAGACAGGGAGATACTGAAGCTTTCTTT. Its protein is CASSLDVRQGDTEAFF.

CDR3 DNA sequence: TGCAGCGTAAGAGGACAGGCTGATAATTCACCCCTCCACTTT. The encoded protein is CSVRGQADNSPLHF. This rearrangement joins TRBV29-1 to TRBJ1-6; 7 nucleotides agree with TRBD1. CDR1 is SQVTM and CDR2 is ANQGSEA in the germline V gene. This CDR3 has 14 amino acids. V shed 6 bases and J 5 bases; nucleotides not matched to a gene: 7.

Only one count was recorded for this clone. The junction differs from germline at one of its ends, possibly a read error. The chain carries TRBV7-7 and TRBJ2-5; TRBD2 agrees at 12 bases. Germline V gives CDR1 SSHAT, CDR2 FNYEAQ (reference sequence). The CDR3 is made up of 16 amino acids. The CDR3 reads CASSRLTSGGQETQYF. The DNA for the CDR3 is TGTGCTAGCAGCCGCCTCACTAGCGGGGGGCAAGAGACCCAGTACTTC.

The chain uses TRBV2 and TRBJ2-1; D is possibly TRBD2 (5 bases). Trimming removed 4 bases at V and 3 bases at J, with 13 bases between. The germline gives CDR1 SNHLY, CDR2 FYNNEI. The CDR3 sequence is 15 residues long. The CDR3 region has the DNA TGTGCCAGCAGTGGGACTTCTGGCTTCTACAATGAGCAGTTCTTC. Its protein is CASSGTSGFYNEQFF.

The chain joins TRBV11-2 to TRBJ2-1, with D perhaps matching TRBD2 (5 bases). Germline CDR1 SGHAT, CDR2 FQNNGV. CDR3 size: 19 residues. V dropped 1 base and J dropped 0 bases, with 19 bases sitting between them. CDR3 DNA: TGTGCCAGCAGCTTAGGGACTCCCTCGCCCACCTTCTCCTACAATGAGCAGTTCTTC. This codes for CASSLGTPSPTFSYNEQFF. Using reference TRBV11-2 and TRBJ2-1 for the parts outside the CDR3, the full variable domain is EAGVAQSPRYKIIEKRQSVAFWCNPISGHATLYWYQQILGQGPKLLIQFQNNGVVDDSQLPKDRFSAERLKGVDSTLKIQPAKLEDSAVYLCASSLGTPSPTFSYNEQFFGPGTRLTVL.

The chain combines TRBV15 with TRBJ1-2; 10 nucleotides match TRBD1. The germline gives CDR1 LNHNV, CDR2 YYDKDF (reference sequence). The CDR3 spans 14 residues. Losses at the gene ends were 5 bases for V and 8 bases for J; bases not matched to a gene: 8. The CDR3 coding sequence is TGTGCCACCAGCGGGAGGGACAGGGGTATGGGCTACACCTTC. Its protein product is CATSGRDRGMGYTF.

The gene calls are TRBV6-1 and TRBJ2-3, with D maybe TRBD1 (5 bases). CDR1 and CDR2 from the germline V gene are MNHNS and SASEGT. The V gene lost 6 bases and the J gene lost 0 bases, with 10 bases spanning the gap. The CDR3 runs 14 residues. The DNA for the CDR3 is TGTGCCAGCAGGACAGCTACTAGCACAGATACGCAGTATTTT. It specifies CASRTATSTDTQYF.

The chain has TRBV11-3 and TRBJ2-5; D unclear. Germline CDR1 SGHNT, CDR2 YENEEA. The CDR3 spans 13 residues. The ends were cut back, 3 bases at V and 2 bases at J, with 7 bases in the middle. The CDR3 coding sequence is TGTGCCAGCAGCTTTCAGGCACAAGAGACCCAGTACTTC. It is translated as CASSFQAQETQYF.